Below, one T cell receptor beta chain is given with its context. It lacks a known antigen. It has no much larger one-base neighbor in the sample; base qualities were not kept. This specimen belongs to a study of OX40 agonist ivuxolimab in advanced cancers. Study-level background: The costimulatory receptor OX40 (CD134) was targeted by ivuxolimab, a fully human IgG2 agonistic monoclonal antibody. Intravenous ivuxolimab was administered to patients every 2 weeks at six dose levels: 0.01, 0.1, 0.3, 1.5, 3 and 10 mg/kg. Of the approximately 50 dose-escalation patients, hepatocellular carcinoma was present in around 20, melanoma in approximately 15, renal cell carcinoma in 9 and head and neck cancer in 9. In the dose-escalation cohort, 75% to 85% of patients were male, and the mean age was 60 years with a range of roughly 23 to 79. Prior anti-PD-1, anti-PD-L1 or anti-CTLA-4 therapy was permitted, and checkpoint inhibitors had been received by roughly 42% of dose-escalation patients. Partial responses occurred in three dose-escalation patients: two with cutaneous melanoma and one with hepatocellular carcinoma. The point of sequencing TCRbeta in the periphery was to test whether ivuxolimab changed TCR sequence diversity and drove clonal T-cell expansion. The paper reports the monotherapy dose-escalation portion (N of about 54 patients) of the phase I ivuxolimab trial.

Genomic DNA was extracted from sorted cells for sequencing of the TCRbeta CDR3 region. The immunoSEQ Assay was used to sequence the TCRbeta CDR3 regions. TCRdb provides this immuneACCESS table in a form limited to in-frame rearrangements. Some clones are lacking; in checked studies, under half of them reflect an unresolved V gene, and why the rest are absent is not known. This sample comprises around 99,000 clones, around 87% of them detected only once. 0.15% to 0.2% of the sample lies in the top ten. From the cysteine through the phenylalanine, the CDR3 covers 15 amino acids. Only CDR3 DNA remains: 45 bases, in frame from the first base. V is pruned by 1 base and J by 3 bases, leaving 6 bases of the junction without a gene match. The germline V gene encodes CDR1 MNHNS and CDR2 SASEGT. Study-wide conclusions, independent of this receptor: At doses of 0.1 to 3.0 mg/kg, clonal expansion of both CD4+ and CD8+ blood T cells was observed from baseline to week 6. The antigen specificity of the clonally expanded peripheral T cells was not determined. In the 0.1-3.0 mg/kg groups, partial responders had among the lowest normalized peripheral clonal expansion, particularly in CD8+ T cells. After ivuxolimab, expanded clones were on average more numerous among CD8+ T cells than among CD4+ T cells. Low levels of normalized T-cell clonal expansion were also seen in some patients who did not respond.

The trial excluded patients who had a history of autoimmune disease or who were on systemic immunosuppression. Peripheral blood for TCR sequencing was collected from all dose cohorts at baseline, on cycle 4 day 1, and on cycle 7 day 1. Samples came from an open-label, multicenter, first-in-human phase I dose-escalation trial of ivuxolimab. The trial enrolled adults with locally advanced or metastatic head and neck squamous cell, hepatocellular, melanoma or renal cell carcinoma. Before TCR sequencing, CD4+ T cells and CD8+ T cells were sorted from peripheral blood as separate populations. Source: CD4+ or CD8+ T cells sorted from blood, taken in a trial of the OX40 agonist ivuxolimab. This sequence was found in an adult with an advanced solid tumor such as melanoma, head and neck, liver or kidney cancer. The rearranged segments are TRBV6-1 and TRBJ2-7, and TRBD1 aligns with 7 junction nucleotides. The nucleotide sequence reads as follows: TGTGCCAGCAGTGAAGGACAGGGAGTTTTCTACGAGCAGTACTTC. This codes for CASSEGQGVFYEQYF.